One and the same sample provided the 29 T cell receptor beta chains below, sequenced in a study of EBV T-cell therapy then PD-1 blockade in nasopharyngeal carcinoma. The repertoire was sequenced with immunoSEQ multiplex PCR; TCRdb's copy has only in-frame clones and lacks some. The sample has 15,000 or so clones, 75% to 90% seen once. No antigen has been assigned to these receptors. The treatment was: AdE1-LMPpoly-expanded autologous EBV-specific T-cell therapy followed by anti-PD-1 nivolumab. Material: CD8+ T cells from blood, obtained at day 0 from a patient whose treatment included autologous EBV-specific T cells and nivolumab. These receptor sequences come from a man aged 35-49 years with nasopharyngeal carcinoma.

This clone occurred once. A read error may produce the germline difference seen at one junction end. The CDR3 nucleotides are TGTGCCACCAGTAGCGGGGGGTATTACAATGAGCAGTTCTTC. Protein: CATSSGGYYNEQFF. The J gene is TRBJ2-1, the V gene TRBV27; 10 bases line up with TRBD2. Germline V gene data show CDR1 as MNHEY and CDR2 as SMNVEV (reference sequence). The CDR3 consists of 14 residues.

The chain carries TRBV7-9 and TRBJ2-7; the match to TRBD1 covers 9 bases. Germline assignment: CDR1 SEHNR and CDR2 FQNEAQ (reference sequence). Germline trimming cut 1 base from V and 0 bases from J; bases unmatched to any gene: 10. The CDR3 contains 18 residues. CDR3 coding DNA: TGTGCCAGCAGCTTAGGGTTCGGACAGGGGTCATTCTCCTACGAGCAGTACTTC. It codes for CASSLGFGQGSFSYEQYF.

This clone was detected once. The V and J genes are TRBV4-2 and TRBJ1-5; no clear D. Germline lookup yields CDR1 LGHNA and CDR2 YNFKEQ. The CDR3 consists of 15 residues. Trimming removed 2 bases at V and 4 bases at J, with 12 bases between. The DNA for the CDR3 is TGTGCCAGCAGCCAAACTTCGAGGGCGAATCAGCCCCAGCATTTT. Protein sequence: CASSQTSRANQPQHF.

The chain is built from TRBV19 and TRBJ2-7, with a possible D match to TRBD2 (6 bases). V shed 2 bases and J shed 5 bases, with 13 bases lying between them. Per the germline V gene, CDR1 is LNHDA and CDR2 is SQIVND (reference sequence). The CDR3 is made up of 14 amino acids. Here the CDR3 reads CASSIRRGKDEQYF. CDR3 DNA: TGTGCCAGTAGTATAAGGCGGGGTAAGGACGAGCAGTACTTC.

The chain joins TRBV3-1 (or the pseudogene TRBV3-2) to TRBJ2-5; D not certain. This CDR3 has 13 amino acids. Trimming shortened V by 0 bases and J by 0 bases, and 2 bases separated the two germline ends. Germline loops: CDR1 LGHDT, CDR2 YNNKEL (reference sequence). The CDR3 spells CASSQEYQETQYF. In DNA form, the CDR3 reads TGTGCCAGCAGCCAAGAGTACCAAGAGACCCAGTACTTC.

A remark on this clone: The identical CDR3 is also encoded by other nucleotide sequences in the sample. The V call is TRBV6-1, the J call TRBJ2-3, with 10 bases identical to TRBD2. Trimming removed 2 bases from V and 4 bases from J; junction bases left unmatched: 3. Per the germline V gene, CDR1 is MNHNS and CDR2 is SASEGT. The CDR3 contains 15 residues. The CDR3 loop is CASSELAGGPDTQYF. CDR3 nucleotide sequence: TGTGCCAGCAGTGAATTAGCGGGGGGCCCAGATACGCAGTATTTT.

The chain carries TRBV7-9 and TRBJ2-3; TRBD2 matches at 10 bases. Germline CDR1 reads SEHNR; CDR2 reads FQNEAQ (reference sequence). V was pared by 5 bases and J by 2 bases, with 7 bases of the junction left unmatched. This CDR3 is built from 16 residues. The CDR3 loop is CASSNQSGGATDTQYF. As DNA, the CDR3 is TGTGCCAGCAGCAATCAAAGCGGGGGGGCCACAGATACGCAGTATTTT.

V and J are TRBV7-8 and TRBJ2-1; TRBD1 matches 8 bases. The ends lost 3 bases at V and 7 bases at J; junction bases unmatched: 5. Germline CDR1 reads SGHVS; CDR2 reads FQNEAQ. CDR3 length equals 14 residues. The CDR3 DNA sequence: TGTGCCAGCAGCTTTTCAGGGGGCCTGAATGAGCAGTTCTTC. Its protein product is CASSFSGGLNEQFF. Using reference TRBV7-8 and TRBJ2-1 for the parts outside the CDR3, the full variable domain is GAGVSQSPRYKVAKRGQDVALRCDPISGHVSLFWYQQALGQGPEFLTYFQNEAQLDKSGLPSDRFFAERPEGSVSTLKIQRTQQEDSAVYLCASSFSGGLNEQFFGPGTRLTVL.

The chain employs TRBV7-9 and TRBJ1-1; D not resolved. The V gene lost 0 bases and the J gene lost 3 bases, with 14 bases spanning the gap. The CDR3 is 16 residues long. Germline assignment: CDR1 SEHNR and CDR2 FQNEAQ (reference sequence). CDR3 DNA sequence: TGTGCCAGCAGCTTAGCGGTGGGTAACGTGGACACTGAAGCTTTCTTT. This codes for CASSLAVGNVDTEAFF.

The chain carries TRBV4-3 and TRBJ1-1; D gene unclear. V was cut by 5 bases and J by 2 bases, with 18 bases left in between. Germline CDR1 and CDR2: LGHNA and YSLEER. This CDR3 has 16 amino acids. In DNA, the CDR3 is TGCGCCAGCAGCGTAACCCGGTCGCAGATTAACACTGAAGCTTTCTTT. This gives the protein CASSVTRSQINTEAFF.

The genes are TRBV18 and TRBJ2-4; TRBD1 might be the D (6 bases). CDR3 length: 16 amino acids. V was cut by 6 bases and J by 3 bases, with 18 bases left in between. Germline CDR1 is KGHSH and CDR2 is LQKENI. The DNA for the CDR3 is TGTGCCAGCTCCCAAACAGGGATTACAGGCAAAAACATTCAGTACTTC. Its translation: CASSQTGITGKNIQYF.

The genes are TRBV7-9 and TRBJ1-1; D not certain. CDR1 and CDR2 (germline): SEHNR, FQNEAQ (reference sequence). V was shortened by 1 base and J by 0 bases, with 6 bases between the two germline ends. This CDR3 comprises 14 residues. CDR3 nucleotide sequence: TGTGCCAGCAGCTTAGGGTTTATGAACACTGAAGCTTTCTTT. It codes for CASSLGFMNTEAFF.

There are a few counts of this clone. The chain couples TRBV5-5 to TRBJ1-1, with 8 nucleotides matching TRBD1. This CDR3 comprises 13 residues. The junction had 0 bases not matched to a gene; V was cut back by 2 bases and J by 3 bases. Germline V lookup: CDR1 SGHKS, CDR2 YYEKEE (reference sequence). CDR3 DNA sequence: TGTGCCAGCAGCTTACAGGGGGACACTGAAGCTTTCTTT. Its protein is CASSLQGDTEAFF. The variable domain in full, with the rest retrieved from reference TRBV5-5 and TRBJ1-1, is DAGVTQSPTHLIKTRGQQVTLRCSPISGHKSVSWYQQVLGQGPQFIFQYYEKEERGRGNFPDRFSARQFPNYSSELNVNALLLGDSALYLCASSLQGDTEAFFGQGTRLTVV.

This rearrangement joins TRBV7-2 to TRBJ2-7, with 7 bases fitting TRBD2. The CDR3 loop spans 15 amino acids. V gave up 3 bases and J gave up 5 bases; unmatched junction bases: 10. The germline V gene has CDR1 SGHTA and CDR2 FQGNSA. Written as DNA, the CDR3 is TGTGCCAGCAGCTTTTTGACGGGGGGACCTAACGAGCAGTACTTC. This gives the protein CASSFLTGGPNEQYF.

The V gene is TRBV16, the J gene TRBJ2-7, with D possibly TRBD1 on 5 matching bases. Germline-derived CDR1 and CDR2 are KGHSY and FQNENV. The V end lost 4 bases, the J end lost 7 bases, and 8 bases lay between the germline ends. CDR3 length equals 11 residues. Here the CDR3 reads CASSRWTEQYF. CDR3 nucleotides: TGTGCCAGCAGCCGATGGACAGAGCAGTACTTC.

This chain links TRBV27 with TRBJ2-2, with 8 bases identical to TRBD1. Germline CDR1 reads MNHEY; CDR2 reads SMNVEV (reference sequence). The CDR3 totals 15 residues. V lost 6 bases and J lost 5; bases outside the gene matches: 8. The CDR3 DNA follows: TGTGCCAGCAGCCACGGACAGGGAGGAACCGGGGAGCTGTTTTTT. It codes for CASSHGQGGTGELFF.

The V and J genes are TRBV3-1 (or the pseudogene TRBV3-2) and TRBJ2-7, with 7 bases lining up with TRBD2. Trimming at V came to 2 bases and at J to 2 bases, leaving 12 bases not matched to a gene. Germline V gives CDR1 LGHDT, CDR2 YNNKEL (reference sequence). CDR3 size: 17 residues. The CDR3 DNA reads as TGTGCCAGCAGCCAAAAGGCCCGGACTAGAGCCCCCTACGAGCAGTACTTC. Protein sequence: CASSQKARTRAPYEQYF.

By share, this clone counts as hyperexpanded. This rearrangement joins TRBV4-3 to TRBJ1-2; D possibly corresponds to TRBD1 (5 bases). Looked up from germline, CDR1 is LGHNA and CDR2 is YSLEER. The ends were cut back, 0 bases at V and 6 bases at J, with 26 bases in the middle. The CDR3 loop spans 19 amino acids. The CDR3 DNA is TGCGCCAGCAGCCAAGATGAGAGGACGGGGGGACCTATTGGGGATGGCTACACCTTC. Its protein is CASSQDERTGGPIGDGYTF.

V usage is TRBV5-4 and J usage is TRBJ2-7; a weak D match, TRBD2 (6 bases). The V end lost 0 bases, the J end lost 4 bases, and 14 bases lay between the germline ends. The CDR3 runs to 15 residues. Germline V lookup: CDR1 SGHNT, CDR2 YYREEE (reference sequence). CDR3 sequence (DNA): TGTGCCAGCAGCTTGGGGTATGGTGCGGGGTACGAGCAGTACTTC. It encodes CASSLGYGAGYEQYF.

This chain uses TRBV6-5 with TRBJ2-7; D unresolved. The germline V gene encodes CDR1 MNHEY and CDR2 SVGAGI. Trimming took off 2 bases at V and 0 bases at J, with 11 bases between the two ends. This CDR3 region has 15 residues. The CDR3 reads CASSYGPIASYEQYF. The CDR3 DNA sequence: TGTGCCAGCAGTTACGGGCCGATTGCCTCCTACGAGCAGTACTTC.

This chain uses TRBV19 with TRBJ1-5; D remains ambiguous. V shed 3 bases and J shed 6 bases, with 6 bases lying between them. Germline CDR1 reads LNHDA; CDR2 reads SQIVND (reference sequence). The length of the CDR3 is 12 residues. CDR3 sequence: CASSMGIQPQHF. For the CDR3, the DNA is TGTGCCAGTAGTATGGGGATTCAGCCCCAGCATTTT.

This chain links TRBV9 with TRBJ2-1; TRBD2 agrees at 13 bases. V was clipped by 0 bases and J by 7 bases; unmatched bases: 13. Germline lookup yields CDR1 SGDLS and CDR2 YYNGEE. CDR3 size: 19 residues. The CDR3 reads CASSVDFTSGGAKVNEQFF. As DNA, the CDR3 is TGTGCCAGCAGCGTAGATTTTACTAGCGGGGGGGCAAAGGTAAATGAGCAGTTCTTC.

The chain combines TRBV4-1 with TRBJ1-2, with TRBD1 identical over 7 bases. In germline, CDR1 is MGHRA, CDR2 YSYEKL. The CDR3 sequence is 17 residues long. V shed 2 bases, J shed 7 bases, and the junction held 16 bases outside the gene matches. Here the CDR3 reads CASSQNTGAPLPSGYTF. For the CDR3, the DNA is TGCGCCAGCAGCCAAAACACAGGGGCCCCCTTGCCTTCTGGCTACACCTTC.

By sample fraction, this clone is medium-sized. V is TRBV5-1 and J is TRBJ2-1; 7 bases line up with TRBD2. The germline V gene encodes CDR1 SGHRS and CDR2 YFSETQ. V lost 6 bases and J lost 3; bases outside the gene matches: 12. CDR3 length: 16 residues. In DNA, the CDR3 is TGCGCCAGCACCCCTCCGGGGCGGGAGTTCTACAATGAGCAGTTCTTC. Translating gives CASTPPGREFYNEQFF. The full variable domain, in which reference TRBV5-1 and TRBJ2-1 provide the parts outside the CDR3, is KAGVTQTPRYLIKTRGQQVTLSCSPISGHRSVSWYQQTPGQGLQFLFEYFSETQRNKGNFPGRFSGRQFSNSRSEMNVSTLELGDSALYLCASTPPGREFYNEQFFGPGTRLTVL.

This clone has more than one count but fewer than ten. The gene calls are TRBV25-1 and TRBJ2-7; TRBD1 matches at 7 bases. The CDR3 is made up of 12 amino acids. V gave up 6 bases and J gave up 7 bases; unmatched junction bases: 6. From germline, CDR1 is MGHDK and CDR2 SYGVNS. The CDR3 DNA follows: TGTGCCAGCAGACAGGGGTTGGAAGAGCAGTACTTC. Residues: CASRQGLEEQYF.

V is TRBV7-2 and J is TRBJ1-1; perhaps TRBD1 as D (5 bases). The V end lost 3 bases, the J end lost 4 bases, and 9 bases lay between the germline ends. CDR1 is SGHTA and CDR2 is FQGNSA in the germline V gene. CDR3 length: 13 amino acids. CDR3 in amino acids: CASSFRESTEAFF. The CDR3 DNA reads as TGTGCCAGCAGCTTCAGGGAGAGCACTGAAGCTTTCTTT.

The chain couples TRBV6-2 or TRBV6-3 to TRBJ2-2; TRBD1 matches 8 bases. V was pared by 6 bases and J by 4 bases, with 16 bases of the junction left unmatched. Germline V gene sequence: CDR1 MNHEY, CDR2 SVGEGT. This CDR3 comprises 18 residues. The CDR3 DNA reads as TGTGCCAGCAGCGCGAAGGGCCTCGGACAGGGATTCACCGGGGAGCTGTTTTTT. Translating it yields CASSAKGLGQGFTGELFF.

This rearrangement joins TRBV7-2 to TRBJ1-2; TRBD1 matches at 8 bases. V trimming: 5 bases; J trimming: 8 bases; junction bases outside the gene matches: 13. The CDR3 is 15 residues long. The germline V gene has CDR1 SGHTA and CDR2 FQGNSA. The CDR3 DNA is TGTGCCAGCAGCCTAGTTCCGGGACAGGTCCTCGGCTACACCTTC. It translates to CASSLVPGQVLGYTF.

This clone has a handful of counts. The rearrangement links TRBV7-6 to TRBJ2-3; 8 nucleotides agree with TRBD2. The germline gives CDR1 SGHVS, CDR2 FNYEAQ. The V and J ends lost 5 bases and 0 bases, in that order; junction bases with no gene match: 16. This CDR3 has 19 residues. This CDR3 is CASSPGGAGARESTDTQYF. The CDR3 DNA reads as TGTGCCAGCAGCCCCGGGGGAGCGGGGGCACGGGAAAGCACAGATACGCAGTATTTT. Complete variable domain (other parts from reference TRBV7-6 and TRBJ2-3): GAGVSQSPRYKVTKRGQDVALRCDPISGHVSLYWYRQALGQGPEFLTYFNYEAQQDKSGLPNDRFSAERPEGSISTLTIQRTEQRDSAMYRCASSPGGAGARESTDTQYFGPGTRLTVL.